This T cell receptor beta chain was sequenced for a study of cytomegalovirus exposure and HLA in healthy donors. Study-level findings and limits: The presence/absence work took it that sequencing depth was about the same across donors. Likely technical artifact: a cluster of highly shared sequence variants. Follow-up analysis seemed to connect common viral pathogens with several of the most significant clusters identified.

V lost 5 bases to trimming and J lost 0 bases; unmatched junction nucleotides: 12. The CDR3 consists of 17 residues. Germline V CDR1 and CDR2: PRHDT, FYEKMQ (reference sequence). Points on this clone: Its matching antigen is unknown.

A multiplex PCR was run with 60 Vbeta primers and 13 Jbeta primers. Assay used: immunoSEQ multiplex PCR; TCRdb lists only in-frame clones, some missing. The data show 45,000 or so clones, about 78% seen once. This clonotype was sampled from a woman aged 30 to 39 in good health and CMV-seronegative. The material sequenced was PBMCs. The chain joins TRBV13 to TRBJ2-7; 8 bases align to TRBD2. CDR3 nucleotide sequence: TGTGCCAGCAGCCCCCTCAAGGCCAGCGGGGGCTCCTACGAGCAGTACTTC. It is translated as CASSPLKASGGSYEQYF.